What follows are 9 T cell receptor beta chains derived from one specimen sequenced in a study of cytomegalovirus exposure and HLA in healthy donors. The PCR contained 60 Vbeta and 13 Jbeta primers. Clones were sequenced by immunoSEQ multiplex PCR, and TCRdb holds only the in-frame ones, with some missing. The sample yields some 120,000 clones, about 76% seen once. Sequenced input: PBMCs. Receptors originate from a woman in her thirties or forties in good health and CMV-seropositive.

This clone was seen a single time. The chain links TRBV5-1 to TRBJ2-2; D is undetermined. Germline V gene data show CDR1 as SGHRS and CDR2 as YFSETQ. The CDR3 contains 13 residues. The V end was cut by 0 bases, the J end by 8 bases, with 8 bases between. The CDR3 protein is CASSLEGVGELFF. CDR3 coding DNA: TGCGCCAGCAGCTTGGAAGGAGTGGGGGAGCTGTTTTTT.

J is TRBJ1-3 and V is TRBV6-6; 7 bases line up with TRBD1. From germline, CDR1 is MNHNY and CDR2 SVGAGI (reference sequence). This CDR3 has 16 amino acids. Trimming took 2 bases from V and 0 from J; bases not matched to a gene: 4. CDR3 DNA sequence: TGTGCCAGCAGTTACGACAGGGCTAGCTCTGGAAACACCATATATTTT. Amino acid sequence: CASSYDRASSGNTIYF.

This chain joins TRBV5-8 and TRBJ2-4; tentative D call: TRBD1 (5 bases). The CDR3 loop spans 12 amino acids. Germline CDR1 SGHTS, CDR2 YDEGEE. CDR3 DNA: TGTGCGTGTGTAGGGGATGGAAACATTCAGTACTTC. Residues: CACVGDGNIQYF.

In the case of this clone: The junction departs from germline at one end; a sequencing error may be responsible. CDR3 region: CSSPPRGGSGANVLTF. In nucleotides, the CDR3 is TGTTCCAGCCCCCCTAGGGGGGGCTCTGGGGCCAACGTCCTGACTTTC. This sequence joins TRBV7-9 and TRBJ2-6; a possible D gene is TRBD2 (7 bases). The CDR3 contains 16 residues. Germline CDR1 and CDR2: SEHNR and FQNEAQ (reference sequence).

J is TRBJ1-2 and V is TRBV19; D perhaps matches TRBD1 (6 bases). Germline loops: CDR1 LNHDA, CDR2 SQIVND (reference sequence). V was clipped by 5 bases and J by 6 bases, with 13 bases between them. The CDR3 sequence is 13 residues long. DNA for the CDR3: TGTGCCAGTAGTGTGAGAAACAGGGATGGCTACACCTTC. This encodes CASSVRNRDGYTF.

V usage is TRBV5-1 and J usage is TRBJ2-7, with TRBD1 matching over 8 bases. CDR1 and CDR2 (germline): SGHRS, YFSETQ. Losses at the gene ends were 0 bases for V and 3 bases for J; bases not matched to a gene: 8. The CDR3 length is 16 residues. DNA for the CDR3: TGCGCCAGCAGCTTGGGTGGGACAGGCCTTTTCTACGAGCAGTACTTC. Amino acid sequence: CASSLGGTGLFYEQYF. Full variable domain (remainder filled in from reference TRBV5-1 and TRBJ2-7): KAGVTQTPRYLIKTRGQQVTLSCSPISGHRSVSWYQQTPGQGLQFLFEYFSETQRNKGNFPGRFSGRQFSNSRSEMNVSTLELGDSALYLCASSLGGTGLFYEQYFGPGTRLTVT.

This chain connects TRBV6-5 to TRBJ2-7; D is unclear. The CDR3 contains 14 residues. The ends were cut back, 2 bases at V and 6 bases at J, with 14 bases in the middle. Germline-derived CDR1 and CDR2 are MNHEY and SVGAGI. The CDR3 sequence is CASSYEISSLEQYF. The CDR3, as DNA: TGTGCCAGCAGTTACGAGATTAGCTCTCTCGAGCAGTACTTC.

The CDR3 nucleotides are TGTGCCAGCAGCTTGGGCCAGCGGGGGGTTCCCAGGGAGACCCAGTACTTC. Translation gives CASSLGQRGVPRETQYF. This chain uses TRBV5-6 with TRBJ2-5; 9 bases are shared with TRBD2. Germline V gives CDR1 SGHDT, CDR2 YYEEEE. Trimming removed 0 bases from V and 5 bases from J; junction bases left unmatched: 11. This CDR3 comprises 17 residues.

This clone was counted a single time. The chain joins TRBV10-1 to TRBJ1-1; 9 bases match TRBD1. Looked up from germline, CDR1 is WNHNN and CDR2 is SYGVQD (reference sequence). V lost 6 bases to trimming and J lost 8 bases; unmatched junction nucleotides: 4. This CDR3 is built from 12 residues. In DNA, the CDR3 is TGCGCCAGCAGCCGACAGGGGGGGGAAGCTTTCTTT. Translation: CASSRQGGEAFF.